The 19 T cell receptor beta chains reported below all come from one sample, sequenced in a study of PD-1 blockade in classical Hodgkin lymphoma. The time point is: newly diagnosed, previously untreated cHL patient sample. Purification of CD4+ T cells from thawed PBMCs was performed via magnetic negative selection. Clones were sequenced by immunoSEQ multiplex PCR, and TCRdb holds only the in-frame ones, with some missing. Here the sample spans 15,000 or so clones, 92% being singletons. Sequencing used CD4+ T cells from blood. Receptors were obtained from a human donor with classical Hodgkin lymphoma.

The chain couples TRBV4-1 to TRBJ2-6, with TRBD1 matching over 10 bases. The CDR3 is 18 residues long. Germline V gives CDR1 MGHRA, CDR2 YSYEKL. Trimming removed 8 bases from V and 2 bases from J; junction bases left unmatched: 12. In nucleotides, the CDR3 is TGCGCCAGCTCCAATCGACAGGGGGCGCTTACTGGGGCCAACGTCCTGACTTTC. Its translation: CASSNRQGALTGANVLTF.

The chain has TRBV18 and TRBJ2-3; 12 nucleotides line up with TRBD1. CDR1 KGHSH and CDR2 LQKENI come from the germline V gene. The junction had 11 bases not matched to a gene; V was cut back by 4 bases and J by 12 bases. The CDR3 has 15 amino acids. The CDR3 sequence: CASSLGGTGGREQYF. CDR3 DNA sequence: TGTGCCAGCTCACTAGGAGGGACAGGGGGCCGAGAACAGTATTTT.

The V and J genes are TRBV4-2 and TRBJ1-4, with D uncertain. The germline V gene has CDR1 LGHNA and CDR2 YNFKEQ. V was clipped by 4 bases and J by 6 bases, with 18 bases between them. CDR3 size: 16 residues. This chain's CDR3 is CASSLEFRTGDEKLFF. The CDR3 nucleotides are TGTGCCAGCAGCCTCGAGTTTCGGACTGGGGATGAAAAACTGTTTTTT.

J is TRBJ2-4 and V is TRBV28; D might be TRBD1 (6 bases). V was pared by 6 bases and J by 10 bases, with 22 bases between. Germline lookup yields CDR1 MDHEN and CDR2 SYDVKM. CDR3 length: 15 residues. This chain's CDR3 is CASSTAQRTADIQYF. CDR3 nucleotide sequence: TGTGCCAGCAGCACTGCCCAACGGACAGCGGATATTCAGTACTTC.

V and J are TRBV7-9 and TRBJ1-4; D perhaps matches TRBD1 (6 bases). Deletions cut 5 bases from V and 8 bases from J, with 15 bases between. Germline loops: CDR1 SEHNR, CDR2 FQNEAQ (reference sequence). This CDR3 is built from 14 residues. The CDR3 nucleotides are TGTGCCAGCAGCCAGGGGCAGGGGACGGAAAAACTGTTTTTT. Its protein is CASSQGQGTEKLFF.

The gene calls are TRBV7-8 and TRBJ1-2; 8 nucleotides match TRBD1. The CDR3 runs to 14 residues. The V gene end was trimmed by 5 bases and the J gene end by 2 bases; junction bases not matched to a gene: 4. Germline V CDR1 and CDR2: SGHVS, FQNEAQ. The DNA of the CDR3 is TGTGCCAGCAGCCCAGGACAGGGCAACTATGGCTACACCTTC. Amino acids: CASSPGQGNYGYTF.

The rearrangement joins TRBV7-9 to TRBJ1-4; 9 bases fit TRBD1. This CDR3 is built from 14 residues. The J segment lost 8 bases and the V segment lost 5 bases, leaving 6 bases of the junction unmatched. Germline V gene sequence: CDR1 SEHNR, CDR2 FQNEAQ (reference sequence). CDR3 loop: CASSPGQGGEKLFF. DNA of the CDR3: TGTGCCAGCAGCCCGGGACAGGGAGGGGAAAAACTGTTTTTT.

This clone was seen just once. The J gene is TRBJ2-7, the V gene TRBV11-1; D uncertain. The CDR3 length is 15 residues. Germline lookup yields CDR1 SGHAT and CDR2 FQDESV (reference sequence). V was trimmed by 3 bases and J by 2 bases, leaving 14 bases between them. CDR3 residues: CASSFARVETYEQYF. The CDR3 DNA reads TGTGCCAGCAGCTTTGCTAGGGTTGAGACCTACGAGCAGTACTTC.

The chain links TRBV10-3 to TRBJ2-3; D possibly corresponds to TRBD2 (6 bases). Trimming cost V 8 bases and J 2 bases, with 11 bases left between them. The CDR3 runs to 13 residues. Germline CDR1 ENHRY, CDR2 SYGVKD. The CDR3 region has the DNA TGTGCCATCGGGGGGACCCACACAGATACGCAGTATTTT. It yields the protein CAIGGTHTDTQYF.

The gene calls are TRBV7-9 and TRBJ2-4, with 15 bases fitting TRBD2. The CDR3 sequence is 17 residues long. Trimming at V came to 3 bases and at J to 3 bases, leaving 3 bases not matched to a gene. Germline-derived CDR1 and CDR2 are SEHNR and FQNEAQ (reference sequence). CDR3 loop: CASSLGLAGGGKNIQYF. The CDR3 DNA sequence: TGTGCCAGCAGCTTGGGACTAGCGGGAGGTGGCAAAAACATTCAGTACTTC.

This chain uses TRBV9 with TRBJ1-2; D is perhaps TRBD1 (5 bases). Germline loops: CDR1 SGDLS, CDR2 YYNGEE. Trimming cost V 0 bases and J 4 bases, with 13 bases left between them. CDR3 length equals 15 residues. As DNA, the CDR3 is TGTGCCAGCAGCGTAGACACAGGTCGGGGCTATGGCTACACCTTC. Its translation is CASSVDTGRGYGYTF.

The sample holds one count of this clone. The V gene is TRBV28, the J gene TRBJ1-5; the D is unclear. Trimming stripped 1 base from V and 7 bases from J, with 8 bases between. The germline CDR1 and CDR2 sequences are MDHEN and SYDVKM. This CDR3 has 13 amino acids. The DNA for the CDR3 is TGTGCCAGCAGTTTATTAGGGCAGCAGCCCCAGCATTTT. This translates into CASSLLGQQPQHF.

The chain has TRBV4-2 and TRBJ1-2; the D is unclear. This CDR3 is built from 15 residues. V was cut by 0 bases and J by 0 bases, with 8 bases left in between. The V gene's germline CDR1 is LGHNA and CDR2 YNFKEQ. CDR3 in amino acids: CASSQDITSNYGYTF. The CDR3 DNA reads TGTGCCAGCAGCCAAGATATCACTTCTAACTATGGCTACACCTTC.

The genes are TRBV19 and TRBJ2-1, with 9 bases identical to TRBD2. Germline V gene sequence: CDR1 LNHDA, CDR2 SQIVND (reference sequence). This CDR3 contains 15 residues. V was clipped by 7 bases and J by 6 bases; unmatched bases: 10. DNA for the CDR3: TGTGCCAGTATCCCCCCGGCGGGAGGGCCCAATGAGCAGTTCTTC. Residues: CASIPPAGGPNEQFF.

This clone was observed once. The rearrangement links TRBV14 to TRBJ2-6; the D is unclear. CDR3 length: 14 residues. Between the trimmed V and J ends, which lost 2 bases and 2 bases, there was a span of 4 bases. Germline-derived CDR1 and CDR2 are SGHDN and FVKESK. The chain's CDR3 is CASSQTTGANVLTF. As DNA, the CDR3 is TGTGCCAGCAGCCAAACTACTGGGGCCAACGTCCTGACTTTC.

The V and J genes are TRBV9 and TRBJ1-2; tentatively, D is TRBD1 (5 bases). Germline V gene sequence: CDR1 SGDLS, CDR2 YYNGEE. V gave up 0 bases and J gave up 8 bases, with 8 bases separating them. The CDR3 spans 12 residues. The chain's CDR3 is CASSVVRGGYTF. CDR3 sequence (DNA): TGTGCCAGCAGCGTAGTTAGGGGCGGCTACACCTTC.

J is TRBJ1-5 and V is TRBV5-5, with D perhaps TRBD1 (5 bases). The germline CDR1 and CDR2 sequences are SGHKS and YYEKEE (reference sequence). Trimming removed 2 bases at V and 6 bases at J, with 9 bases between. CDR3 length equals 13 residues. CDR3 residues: CASSFRVGQPQHF. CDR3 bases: TGTGCCAGCAGCTTCAGGGTAGGTCAGCCCCAGCATTTT.

Written as DNA, the CDR3 is TGCGCCAGCAGCTGGCGGACCGAATCCTACGAGCAGTACTTC. As protein: CASSWRTESYEQYF. The chain joins TRBV5-1 to TRBJ2-7; D uncertain. This CDR3 is built from 14 residues. Trimming shortened V by 3 bases and J by 1 base, and 11 bases separated the two germline ends. Germline V gives CDR1 SGHRS, CDR2 YFSETQ.

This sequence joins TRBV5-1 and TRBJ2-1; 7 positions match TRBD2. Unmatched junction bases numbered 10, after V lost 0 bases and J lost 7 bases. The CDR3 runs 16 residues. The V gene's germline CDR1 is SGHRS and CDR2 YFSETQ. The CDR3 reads CASSLVGLEGRNEQFF. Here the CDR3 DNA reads TGCGCCAGCAGCTTGGTCGGACTAGAGGGTAGGAATGAGCAGTTCTTC.